What follows are 23 T cell receptor beta chains derived from one specimen sequenced in a study of blood T cell repertoires in COVID-19 (dated by TCRdb to about 2020). The library was produced with the immunoSEQ multiplex PCR assay. Imported from immuneACCESS, the table was reduced by TCRdb to in-frame sequences with V and J called. These copies leave out some clones; in studies compared against another copy, an unresolved V gene accounts for under half, and the cause of the remainder is not known. In all, the sample holds about 140,000 clones, and about 90% of those were seen once. The biggest ten clones account for more than 9% of the sample. Sequenced: peripheral blood. Every receptor here comes from a man aged 50-60 years with active or convalescent COVID-19.

This clone was detected a few times. The DNA of the CDR3 is TGTGCCAGCAGTGATCCTACAGGCGTATATAGCAATCAGCCCCAGCATTTT. Translation: CASSDPTGVYSNQPQHF. This chain links TRBV2 with TRBJ1-5; weak D call: TRBD1 (5 bases). Germline CDR1 is SNHLY and CDR2 is FYNNEI. The V gene lost 3 bases and the J gene lost 0 bases, with 15 bases spanning the gap. The CDR3 contains 17 residues.

The chain links TRBV10-1 to TRBJ2-2; no definite D call. The germline V gene encodes CDR1 WNHNN and CDR2 SYGVQD (reference sequence). The CDR3 is 12 residues long. Trimming removed 3 bases from V and 4 bases from J, with 3 bases in between. Here the CDR3 DNA reads TGCGCCAGCAGTGATAGCACCGGGGAGCTGTTTTTT. Translating it yields CASSDSTGELFF.

The sample holds one count of this clone. The V gene is TRBV28, the J gene TRBJ1-5; D unclear. Germline CDR1 is MDHEN and CDR2 is SYDVKM. V was cut by 3 bases and J by 1 base, with 7 bases left in between. The CDR3 contains 14 residues. CDR3 in amino acids: CASSFLSSNQPQHF. For the CDR3, the DNA is TGTGCCAGCAGTTTTTTAAGCAGCAATCAGCCCCAGCATTTT.

The V and J genes are TRBV29-1 and TRBJ2-2; D is ambiguous. CDR1 SQVTM and CDR2 ANQGSEA come from the germline V gene. This CDR3 comprises 17 residues. V was pared by 4 bases and J by 2 bases, with 20 bases between. This chain's CDR3 is CSVAQRSSALNTGELFF. As DNA, the CDR3 is TGCAGCGTTGCCCAACGGAGTAGTGCCTTAAACACCGGGGAGCTGTTTTTT.

The V gene is TRBV2, the J gene TRBJ2-3; 7 bases map to TRBD1. This CDR3 is built from 14 residues. V gave up 9 bases and J gave up 4 bases; unmatched junction bases: 10. Germline V lookup: CDR1 SNHLY, CDR2 FYNNEI. The CDR3 nucleotides read TGTGCCAGTAGGAAGGGGGCCCCGCCAGATACGCAGTATTTT. It translates to CASRKGAPPDTQYF.

This sequence joins TRBV7-9 and TRBJ2-7; D is perhaps TRBD2 (6 bases). From germline, CDR1 is SEHNR and CDR2 FQNEAQ (reference sequence). Trimming removed 3 bases from V and 6 bases from J, with 18 bases in between. The CDR3 has 15 residues. The CDR3 sequence is CASSFGSAQLAEQYF. In DNA, the CDR3 is TGTGCCAGCAGCTTCGGGAGTGCCCAGCTCGCCGAGCAGTACTTC.

The table lists this clone with a count of one. V and J are TRBV28 and TRBJ1-3; 9 positions agree with TRBD1. The J segment lost 4 bases and the V segment lost 6 bases, leaving 1 base of the junction unmatched. The CDR3 runs 13 residues. Per the germline V gene, CDR1 is MDHEN and CDR2 is SYDVKM. The CDR3 spells CASRDRGGNTIYF. The CDR3 region has the DNA TGTGCCAGCAGGGACAGGGGCGGAAACACCATATATTTT.

This clone has a single count. V gene TRBV3-1 (or the pseudogene TRBV3-2) combines with J gene TRBJ2-1; 8 bases align to TRBD2. Germline CDR1 is LGHDT and CDR2 is YNNKEL (reference sequence). V lost 0 bases and J lost 9; bases outside the gene matches: 10. The CDR3 runs 16 residues. CDR3 DNA: TGTGCCAGCAGCCAAGATGGCAGCGGGAGTGGGTTTGAGCAGTTCTTC. It specifies CASSQDGSGSGFEQFF.

The chain is built from TRBV5-4 and TRBJ2-7, with D perhaps TRBD2 (5 bases). The CDR3 has 16 amino acids. V was trimmed by 2 bases and J by 0 bases, leaving 15 bases between them. From germline, CDR1 is SGHNT and CDR2 YYREEE (reference sequence). CDR3 sequence: CASSLRVRRASYEQYF. In DNA, the CDR3 is TGTGCCAGCAGCTTAAGGGTCCGGCGGGCCTCCTACGAGCAGTACTTC. Using reference TRBV5-4 and TRBJ2-7 for the parts outside the CDR3, the full variable domain is ETGVTQSPTHLIKTRGQQVTLRCSSQSGHNTVSWYQQALGQGPQFIFQYYREEENGRGNFPPRFSGLQFPNYSSELNVNALELDDSALYLCASSLRVRRASYEQYFGPGTRLTVT.

This clone was counted between two and nine times. The genes are TRBV6-6 and TRBJ2-3; tentatively, D is TRBD1 (6 bases). From germline, CDR1 is MNHNY and CDR2 SVGAGI (reference sequence). This CDR3 contains 14 residues. Trimming stripped 7 bases from V and 6 bases from J, with 17 bases between. The CDR3 DNA is TGTGCCAGCAACCTAGGGGGATCTGGGGATACGCAGTATTTT. It yields the protein CASNLGGSGDTQYF.

The V call is TRBV29-1, the J call TRBJ1-3; 7 bases are a match to TRBD1. V lost 4 bases, J lost 2 bases, and 5 bases stayed unmatched. The CDR3 consists of 14 residues. Germline lookup yields CDR1 SQVTM and CDR2 ANQGSEA. CDR3 protein: CSVVQGGTGNTIYF. CDR3 in DNA: TGCAGCGTTGTCCAGGGGGGCACTGGAAACACCATATATTTT. Based on the CDR3 plus reference TRBV29-1 and TRBJ1-3, the full variable domain is SAVISQKPSRDICQRGTSLTIQCQVDSQVTMMFWYRQQPGQSLTLIATANQGSEATYESGFVIDKFPISRPNLTFSTLTVSNMSPEDSSIYLCSVVQGGTGNTIYFGEGSWLTVV.

The genes are TRBV7-3 and TRBJ1-1; D is perhaps TRBD1 (6 bases). There are 15 residues in the CDR3. Germline V CDR1 and CDR2: SGHTA, FQGTGA. V was pared by 0 bases and J by 5 bases, with 13 bases between. CDR3 sequence: CASSLTSGGRTEAFF. The CDR3 bases are TGTGCCAGCAGCTTAACGTCGGGGGGCAGGACTGAAGCTTTCTTT.

In DNA, the CDR3 is TGTGCCAGCAGTTCAGCCGGGACAGGGGGCGCATACGAGCAGTACTTC. Translation: CASSSAGTGGAYEQYF. V is TRBV28 and J is TRBJ2-7; 12 bases fit TRBD1. V lost 4 bases and J lost 4; bases outside the gene matches: 8. This CDR3 comprises 16 residues. Germline CDR1 is MDHEN and CDR2 is SYDVKM.

The chain has TRBV4-2 and TRBJ1-6; unclear D gene. The CDR3 extends over 17 amino acids. Germline V CDR1 and CDR2: LGHNA, YNFKEQ. The V end lost 0 bases, the J end lost 0 bases, and 9 bases lay between the germline ends. The CDR3 coding sequence is TGTGCCAGCAGCCAAGATTCTTATAGCTCCTATAATTCACCCCTCCACTTT. Protein product: CASSQDSYSSYNSPLHF.

V gene TRBV28 combines with J gene TRBJ2-7; TRBD1 agrees at 7 bases. The V gene end was trimmed by 5 bases and the J gene end by 3 bases; junction bases not matched to a gene: 7. Germline assignment: CDR1 MDHEN and CDR2 SYDVKM. The length of the CDR3 is 14 residues. CDR3 nucleotides: TGTGCCAGCAGTCTCCGACAGGGTAGCTACGAGCAGTACTTC. Protein: CASSLRQGSYEQYF.

The chain employs TRBV9 and TRBJ2-6; D is unresolved. The CDR3 has 18 amino acids. The germline V gene has CDR1 SGDLS and CDR2 YYNGEE. V dropped 5 bases and J dropped 0 bases, with 18 bases sitting between them. The CDR3 sequence is CASSPRLAPSSGANVLTF. The CDR3 nucleotides read TGTGCCAGCAGTCCTAGACTGGCCCCGAGCTCTGGGGCCAACGTCCTGACTTTC.

The rearrangement uses TRBV27 and TRBJ2-7; TRBD1 matches 8 bases. CDR1 and CDR2 from the germline V gene are MNHEY and SMNVEV (reference sequence). The CDR3 extends over 14 amino acids. V lost 6 bases to trimming and J lost 6 bases; unmatched junction nucleotides: 10. The CDR3 loop reads CASRPGQVEGEQYF. The CDR3 nucleotides read TGTGCCAGCAGACCGGGACAGGTGGAGGGCGAGCAGTACTTC.

The chain employs TRBV11-2 and TRBJ2-7, with D possibly matching TRBD2 (6 bases). This CDR3 is 13 amino acids long. V dropped 5 bases and J dropped 2 bases, with 10 bases sitting between them. CDR1 is SGHAT and CDR2 is FQNNGV in the germline V gene. The CDR3 reads CASSDSGAYEQYF. CDR3 coding DNA: TGTGCCAGCAGCGATAGCGGCGCCTACGAGCAGTACTTC.

V gene TRBV18 combines with J gene TRBJ2-5, with no clear D. This CDR3 region has 14 residues. The V gene lost 3 bases and the J gene lost 5 bases, with 13 bases spanning the gap. CDR1 is KGHSH, CDR2 LQKENI, per germline. The CDR3 DNA follows: TGTGCCAGCTCACCTCTAGGAGTTGGGGAGACCCAGTACTTC. It codes for CASSPLGVGETQYF.

V and J are TRBV9 and TRBJ2-1; 7 bases are shared with TRBD2. The CDR3 covers 15 residues. Germline values: CDR1 SGDLS, CDR2 YYNGEE. V was pared by 3 bases and J by 6 bases, with 9 bases of the junction left unmatched. This CDR3 reads CASSGTRRGSNEQFF. CDR3 DNA sequence: TGTGCCAGCAGCGGGACTAGGCGGGGGAGCAATGAGCAGTTCTTC.

V and J are TRBV27 and TRBJ1-2, with D perhaps matching TRBD1 (6 bases). The germline V and J ends were trimmed by 2 bases and 7 bases, with 14 bases remaining between them. The CDR3 has 14 amino acids. Germline CDR1 is MNHEY and CDR2 is SMNVEV (reference sequence). For the CDR3, the DNA is TGTGCCAGCAGTTTAATCGGACAGAGGGGTGGCTACACCTTC. Amino acids: CASSLIGQRGGYTF.

This rearrangement joins TRBV15 to TRBJ2-7, with a possible D match to TRBD1 (5 bases). This CDR3 contains 15 residues. Germline CDR1 reads LNHNV; CDR2 reads YYDKDF (reference sequence). V dropped 5 bases and J dropped 6 bases, with 20 bases sitting between them. CDR3 sequence (DNA): TGTGCCACCAGCTCCGGACAAGAGTCCTGGGGCGAGCAGTACTTC. Protein: CATSSGQESWGEQYF.

The chain carries TRBV27 and TRBJ2-7; 7 bases are a match to TRBD1. This CDR3 is built from 14 residues. V was clipped by 3 bases and J by 2 bases; unmatched bases: 4. Germline assignment: CDR1 MNHEY and CDR2 SMNVEV (reference sequence). The CDR3 loop is CASSLTGSAYEQYF. The CDR3 DNA follows: TGTGCCAGCAGTTTGACAGGGTCTGCCTACGAGCAGTACTTC.